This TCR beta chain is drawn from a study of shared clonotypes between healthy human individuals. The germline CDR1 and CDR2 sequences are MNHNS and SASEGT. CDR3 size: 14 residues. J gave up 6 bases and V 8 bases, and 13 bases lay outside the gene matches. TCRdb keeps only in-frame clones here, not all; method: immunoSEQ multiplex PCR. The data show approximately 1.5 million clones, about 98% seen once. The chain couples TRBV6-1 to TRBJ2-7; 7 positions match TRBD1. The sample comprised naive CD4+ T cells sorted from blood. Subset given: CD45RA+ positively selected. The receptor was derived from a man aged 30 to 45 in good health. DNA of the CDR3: TGTGCCAGCGGGACAGCCGCCTTACTCCGCGAGCAGTACTTC. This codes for CASGTAALLREQYF.